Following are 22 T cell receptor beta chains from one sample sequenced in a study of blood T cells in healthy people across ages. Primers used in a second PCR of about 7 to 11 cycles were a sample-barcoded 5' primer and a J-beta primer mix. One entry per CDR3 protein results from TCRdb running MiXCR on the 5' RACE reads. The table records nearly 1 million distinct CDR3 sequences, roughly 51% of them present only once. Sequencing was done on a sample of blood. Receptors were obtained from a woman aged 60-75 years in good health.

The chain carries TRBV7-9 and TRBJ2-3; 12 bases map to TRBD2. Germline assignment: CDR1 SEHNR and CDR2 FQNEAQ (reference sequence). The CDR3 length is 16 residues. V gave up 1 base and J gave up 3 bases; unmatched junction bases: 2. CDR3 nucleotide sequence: TGTGCCAGCAGCTTAGGGACTAGCGGGATTACAGATACGCAGTATTTT. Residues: CASSLGTSGITDTQYF.

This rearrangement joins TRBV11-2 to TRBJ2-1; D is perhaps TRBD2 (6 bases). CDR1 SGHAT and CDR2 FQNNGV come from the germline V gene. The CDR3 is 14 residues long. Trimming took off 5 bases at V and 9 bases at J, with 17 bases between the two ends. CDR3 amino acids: CASSRPGRRGEQFF. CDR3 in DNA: TGTGCCAGCAGCCGACCGGGGAGGAGGGGTGAGCAGTTCTTC.

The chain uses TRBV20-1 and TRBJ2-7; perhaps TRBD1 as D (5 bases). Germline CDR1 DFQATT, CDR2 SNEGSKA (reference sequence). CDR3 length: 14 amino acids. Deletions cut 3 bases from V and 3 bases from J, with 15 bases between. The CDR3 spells CSARQGFSGYEQYF. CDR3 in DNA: TGCAGTGCTAGGCAGGGATTCTCGGGCTACGAGCAGTACTTC.

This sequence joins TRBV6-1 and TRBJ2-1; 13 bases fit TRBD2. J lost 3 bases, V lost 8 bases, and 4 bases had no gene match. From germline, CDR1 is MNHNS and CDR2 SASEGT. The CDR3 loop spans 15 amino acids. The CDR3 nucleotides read TGTGCCAGCCGACTAGCGGGAGGCATCTACAATGAGCAGTTCTTC. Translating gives CASRLAGGIYNEQFF.

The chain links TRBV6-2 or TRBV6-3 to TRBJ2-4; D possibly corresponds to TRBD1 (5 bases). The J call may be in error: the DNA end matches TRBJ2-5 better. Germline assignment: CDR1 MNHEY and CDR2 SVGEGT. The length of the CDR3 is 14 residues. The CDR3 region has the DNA TGTGCCAGCAGCCCCATGGGGCGCCTAGAGACCCAGTACTTC. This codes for CASSPMGRLETQYF.

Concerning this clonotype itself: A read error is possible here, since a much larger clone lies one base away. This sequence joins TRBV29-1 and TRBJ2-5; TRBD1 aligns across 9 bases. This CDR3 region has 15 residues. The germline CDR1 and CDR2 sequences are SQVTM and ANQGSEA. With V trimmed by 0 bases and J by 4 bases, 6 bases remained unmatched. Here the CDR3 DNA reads TGCAGCGTTGAAGAGGCGGGACAGGGAACAGAGACCCAGTACTTC. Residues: CSVEEAGQGTETQYF. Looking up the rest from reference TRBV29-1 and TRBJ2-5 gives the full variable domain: SAVISQKPSRDICQRGTSLTIQCQVDSQVTMMFWYRQQPGQSLTLIATANQGSEATYESGFVIDKFPISRPNLTFSTLTVSNMSPEDSSIYLCSVEEAGQGTETQYFGPGTRLLVL.

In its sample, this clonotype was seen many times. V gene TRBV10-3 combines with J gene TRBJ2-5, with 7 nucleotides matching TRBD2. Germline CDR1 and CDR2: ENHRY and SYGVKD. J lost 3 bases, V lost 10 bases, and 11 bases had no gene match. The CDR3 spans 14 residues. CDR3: CATLDPAGEETQYF. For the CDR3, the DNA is TGTGCCACACTTGACCCGGCGGGAGAAGAGACCCAGTACTTC.

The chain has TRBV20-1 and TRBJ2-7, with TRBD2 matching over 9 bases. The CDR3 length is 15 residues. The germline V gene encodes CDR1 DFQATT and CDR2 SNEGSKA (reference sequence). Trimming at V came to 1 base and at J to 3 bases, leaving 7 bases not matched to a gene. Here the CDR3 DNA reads TGCAGTGCTAGAGGGGCGACTAGCGGACTCTACGAGCAGTACTTC. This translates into CSARGATSGLYEQYF.

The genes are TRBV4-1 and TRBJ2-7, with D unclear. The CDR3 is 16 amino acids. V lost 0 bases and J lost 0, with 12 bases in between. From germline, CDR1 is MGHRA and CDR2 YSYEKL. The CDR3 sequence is CASSQDLRLLSYEQYF. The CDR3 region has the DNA TGCGCCAGCAGCCAAGATCTGCGGCTGCTCTCCTACGAGCAGTACTTC.

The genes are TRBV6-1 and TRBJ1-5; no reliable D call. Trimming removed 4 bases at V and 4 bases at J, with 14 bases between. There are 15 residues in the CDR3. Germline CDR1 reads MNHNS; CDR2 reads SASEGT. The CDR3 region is CASSGALGSNQPQHF. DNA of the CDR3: TGTGCCAGCAGTGGGGCCCTAGGGTCTAATCAGCCCCAGCATTTT.

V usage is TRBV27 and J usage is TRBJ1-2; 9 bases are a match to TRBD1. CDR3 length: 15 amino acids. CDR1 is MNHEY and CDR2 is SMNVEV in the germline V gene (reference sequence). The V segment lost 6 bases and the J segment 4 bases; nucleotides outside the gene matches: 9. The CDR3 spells CASSPAGTGTYGYTF. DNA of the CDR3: TGTGCCAGCAGCCCAGCCGGGACAGGGACCTATGGCTACACCTTC.

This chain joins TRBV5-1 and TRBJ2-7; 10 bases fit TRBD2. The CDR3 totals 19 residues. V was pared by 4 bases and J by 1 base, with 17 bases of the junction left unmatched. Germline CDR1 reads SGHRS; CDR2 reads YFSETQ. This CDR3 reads CASSLSSGLIAGGSYEQYF. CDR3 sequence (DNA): TGCGCCAGCAGCCTAAGCTCCGGACTGATAGCGGGAGGATCCTACGAGCAGTACTTC.

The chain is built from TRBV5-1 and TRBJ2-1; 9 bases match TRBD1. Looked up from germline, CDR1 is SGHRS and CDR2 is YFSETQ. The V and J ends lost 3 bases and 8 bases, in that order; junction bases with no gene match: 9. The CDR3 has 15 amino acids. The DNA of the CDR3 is TGCGCCAGCAGCTCCCCGGGACAGGGTATGTATGAGCAGTTCTTC. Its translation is CASSSPGQGMYEQFF.

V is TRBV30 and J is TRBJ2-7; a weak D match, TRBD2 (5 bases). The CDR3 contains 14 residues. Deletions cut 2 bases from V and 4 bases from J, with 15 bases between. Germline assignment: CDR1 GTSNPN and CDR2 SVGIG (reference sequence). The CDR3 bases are TGTGCCTGGAGTAAGGAAGTAGCGTGGTACGAGCAGTACTTC. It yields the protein CAWSKEVAWYEQYF.

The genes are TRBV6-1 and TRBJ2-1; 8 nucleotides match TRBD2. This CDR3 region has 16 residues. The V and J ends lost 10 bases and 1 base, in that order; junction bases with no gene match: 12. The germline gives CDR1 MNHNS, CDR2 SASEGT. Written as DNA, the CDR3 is TGTGCCAACAGCCCCTTAACTAGCGGTTCCTACAATGAGCAGTTCTTC. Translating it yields CANSPLTSGSYNEQFF.

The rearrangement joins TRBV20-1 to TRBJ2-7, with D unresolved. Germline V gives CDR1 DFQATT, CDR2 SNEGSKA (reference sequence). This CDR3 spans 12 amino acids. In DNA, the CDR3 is TGCAGCGCAACGAGTTCCTCCTACGAGCAGTACTTC. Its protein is CSATSSSYEQYF.

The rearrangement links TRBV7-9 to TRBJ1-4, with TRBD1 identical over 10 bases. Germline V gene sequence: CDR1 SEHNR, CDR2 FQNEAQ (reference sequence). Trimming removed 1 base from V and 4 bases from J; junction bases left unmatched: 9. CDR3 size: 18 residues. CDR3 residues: CASSLVSLRDRGNEKLFF. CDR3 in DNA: TGTGCCAGCAGCTTAGTATCGCTACGGGACAGGGGTAATGAAAAACTGTTTTTT.

CDR3 coding DNA: TGTGCCAGCTCGCCTCTAGCGGAAGAGACCCAGTACTTC. This encodes CASSPLAEETQYF. The V and J genes are TRBV3-1 and TRBJ2-5; 7 nucleotides align to TRBD2. V dropped 8 bases and J dropped 3; count of bases not matched to a gene: 6. This CDR3 is built from 13 residues. Germline loops: CDR1 LGHDT, CDR2 YNNKEL (reference sequence).

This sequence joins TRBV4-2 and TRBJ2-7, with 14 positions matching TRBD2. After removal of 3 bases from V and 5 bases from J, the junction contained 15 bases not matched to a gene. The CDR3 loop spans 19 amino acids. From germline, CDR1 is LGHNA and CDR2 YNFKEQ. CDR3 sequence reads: CASSQRTYGLAGGSDEQYF. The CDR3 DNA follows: TGTGCCAGCAGCCAGAGAACTTACGGACTAGCGGGAGGCTCAGACGAGCAGTACTTC.

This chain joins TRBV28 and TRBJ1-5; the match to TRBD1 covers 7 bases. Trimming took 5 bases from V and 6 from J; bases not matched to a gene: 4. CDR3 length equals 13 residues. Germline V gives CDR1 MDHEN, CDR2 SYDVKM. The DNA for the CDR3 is TGTGCCAGCAGTATGAACAGGGGTCAGCCCCAGCATTTT. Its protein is CASSMNRGQPQHF.

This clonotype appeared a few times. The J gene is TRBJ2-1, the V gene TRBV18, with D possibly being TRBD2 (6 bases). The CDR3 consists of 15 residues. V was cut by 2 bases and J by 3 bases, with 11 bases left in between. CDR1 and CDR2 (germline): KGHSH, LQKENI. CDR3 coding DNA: TGTGCCAGCTCACCAGTGGGAGCGGGCTACAATGAGCAGTTCTTC. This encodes CASSPVGAGYNEQFF. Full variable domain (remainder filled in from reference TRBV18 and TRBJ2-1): NAGVMQNPRHLVRRRGQEARLRCSPMKGHSHVYWYRQLPEEGLKFMVYLQKENIIDESGMPKERFSAEFPKEGPSILRIQQVVRGDSAAYFCASSPVGAGYNEQFFGPGTRLTVL.

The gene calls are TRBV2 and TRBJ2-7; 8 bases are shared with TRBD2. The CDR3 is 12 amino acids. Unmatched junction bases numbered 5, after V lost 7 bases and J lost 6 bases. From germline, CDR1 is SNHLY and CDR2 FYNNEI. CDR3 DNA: TGTGCCAGCAAGGGACTAGGGGTCGAGCAGTACTTC. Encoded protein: CASKGLGVEQYF.